Listed here are 21 T cell receptor beta chains from one sample, sequenced in a study of TIL therapy for anti-PD-1-resistant metastatic lung cancer. Time point denoted: pre-treatment sample, taken before nivolumab and TIL therapy. Sequencing used immunoSEQ v3. TCRdb keeps only in-frame clones here, not all; method: immunoSEQ multiplex PCR. The sample gives some 45,000 clones, 65% to 90% of which show up once; 5% is in the top ten. The sample here was blood, taken at baseline. These receptors were taken from a person aged 25-85 years with non-small cell lung cancer.

V gene TRBV28 combines with J gene TRBJ2-5; TRBD2 matches at 7 bases. The CDR3 runs to 14 residues. V trimming: 6 bases; J trimming: 5 bases; junction bases outside the gene matches: 9. Looked up from germline, CDR1 is MDHEN and CDR2 is SYDVKM. The CDR3 region has the DNA TGTGCCAGCAGGATCGGGGGGACTGGGGAGACCCAGTACTTC. The encoded protein is CASRIGGTGETQYF.

The rearrangement uses TRBV7-2 and TRBJ2-2; D possibly corresponds to TRBD1 (6 bases). CDR1 is SGHTA, CDR2 FQGNSA, per germline. V was cut by 0 bases and J by 4 bases, with 12 bases left in between. The CDR3 has 16 residues. The DNA of the CDR3 is TGTGCCAGCAGCTTAGCCAACACAGGGAGCACCGGGGAGCTGTTTTTT. Protein sequence: CASSLANTGSTGELFF.

V and J are TRBV6-5 and TRBJ2-7; weak D call: TRBD2 (6 bases). The CDR3 spans 16 residues. Germline CDR1 reads MNHEY; CDR2 reads SVGAGI. V lost 2 bases to trimming and J lost 0 bases, with 14 bases between them. Here the CDR3 reads CASSYGGARGSYEQYF. The CDR3 coding sequence is TGTGCCAGCAGTTACGGCGGGGCGAGGGGCTCCTACGAGCAGTACTTC.

This clone was seen a few times. The genes are TRBV28 and TRBJ1-2, with no clear D. Germline values: CDR1 MDHEN, CDR2 SYDVKM. The CDR3 has 16 residues. The V gene lost 5 bases and the J gene lost 4 bases, with 20 bases spanning the gap. This CDR3 reads CASSPWRTDGPYGYTF. CDR3 bases: TGTGCCAGCAGTCCATGGAGAACGGACGGACCCTATGGCTACACCTTC.

The genes are TRBV5-6 and TRBJ1-4; D is unclear. The CDR3 length is 14 residues. Germline V gives CDR1 SGHDT, CDR2 YYEEEE. Deletions cut 4 bases from V and 8 bases from J, with 15 bases between. CDR3 amino acids: CASSGGTAGEKLFF. The CDR3 nucleotides read TGTGCCAGCAGCGGTGGAACAGCGGGCGAAAAACTGTTTTTT.

The chain recombines TRBV7-9 with TRBJ2-3; D gene ambiguous. Trimming removed 1 base at V and 4 bases at J, with 6 bases between. Germline-derived CDR1 and CDR2 are SEHNR and FQNEAQ (reference sequence). The CDR3 runs 13 residues. Written as DNA, the CDR3 is TGTGCCAGCAGCTTAGTCCAGGCAGATACGCAGTATTTT. It is translated as CASSLVQADTQYF.

The chain carries TRBV19 and TRBJ2-7; 9 bases map to TRBD2. CDR3 length: 15 amino acids. The germline CDR1 and CDR2 sequences are LNHDA and SQIVND (reference sequence). V lost 3 bases and J lost 1; bases outside the gene matches: 4. The CDR3: CASSITAGGSYEQYF. The CDR3 bases are TGTGCCAGTAGTATCACGGCGGGGGGGTCCTACGAGCAGTACTTC.

The chain has TRBV11-2 and TRBJ1-6; a possible D gene is TRBD1 (6 bases). V lost 5 bases, J lost 14 bases, and 13 bases lay in between. This CDR3 region has 12 residues. The germline V gene encodes CDR1 SGHAT and CDR2 FQNNGV. CDR3 loop: CASSTMGAALHF. The CDR3 nucleotides are TGTGCCAGCAGCACAATGGGGGCGGCCCTCCACTTT.

The gene calls are TRBV7-2 and TRBJ2-7; D gene uncertain. The CDR3 covers 14 residues. V was cut by 2 bases and J by 2 bases, with 10 bases left in between. CDR1 SGHTA and CDR2 FQGNSA come from the germline V gene. DNA for the CDR3: TGTGCCAGCAGCTTACTAGGGTCCCCCTACGAGCAGTACTTC. It specifies CASSLLGSPYEQYF.

V gene TRBV7-9 combines with J gene TRBJ2-3; possibly TRBD1 for D (6 bases). Trimming shortened V by 0 bases and J by 3 bases, and 10 bases separated the two germline ends. This CDR3 region has 15 residues. CDR1 and CDR2 from the germline V gene are SEHNR and FQNEAQ (reference sequence). CDR3 DNA: TGTGCCAGCAGCTTAGCGGGGGCGGTGACAGATACGCAGTATTTT. It yields the protein CASSLAGAVTDTQYF.

The sample holds one count of this clone. The chain recombines TRBV19 with TRBJ2-3; 7 positions agree with TRBD2. Germline CDR1 LNHDA, CDR2 SQIVND (reference sequence). The CDR3 runs 15 residues. The J segment lost 3 bases and the V segment lost 3 bases, leaving 6 bases of the junction unmatched. The CDR3 region has the DNA TGTGCCAGTAGTATTTCCTACGGGAGGACAGATACGCAGTATTTT. It codes for CASSISYGRTDTQYF. Using reference TRBV19 and TRBJ2-3 for the parts outside the CDR3, the full variable domain is DGGITQSPKYLFRKEGQNVTLSCEQNLNHDAMYWYRQDPGQGLRLIYYSQIVNDFQKGDIAEGYSVSREKKESFPLTVTSAQKNPTAFYLCASSISYGRTDTQYFGPGTRLTVL.

This chain connects TRBV5-5 to TRBJ1-1; TRBD1 aligns across 11 bases. The germline gives CDR1 SGHKS, CDR2 YYEKEE (reference sequence). This CDR3 spans 15 amino acids. The ends lost 5 bases at V and 2 bases at J; junction bases unmatched: 5. CDR3 sequence (DNA): TGTGCCAGCAGAGCCGGACAGGGGGCAAACACTGAAGCTTTCTTT. Its protein is CASRAGQGANTEAFF.

The chain couples TRBV6-2 or TRBV6-3 to TRBJ1-6; D is unclear. The germline CDR1 and CDR2 sequences are MNHEY and SVGEGT. V was shortened by 2 bases and J by 12 bases, with 5 bases between the two germline ends. The CDR3 runs to 11 residues. The CDR3 loop is CASSYGEPLHF. For the CDR3, the DNA is TGTGCCAGCAGTTACGGGGAACCCCTCCACTTT.

The chain carries TRBV19 and TRBJ2-5; TRBD2 agrees at 11 bases. This CDR3 spans 15 amino acids. Germline assignment: CDR1 LNHDA and CDR2 SQIVND (reference sequence). V gave up 5 bases and J gave up 3 bases; unmatched junction bases: 5. The CDR3 sequence: CASSSPTSGKETQYF. The DNA of the CDR3 is TGTGCCAGTAGTTCGCCGACTAGCGGGAAAGAGACCCAGTACTTC.

The J gene is TRBJ2-2, the V gene TRBV18, with D hard to call. This CDR3 is 14 amino acids long. Germline V gene sequence: CDR1 KGHSH, CDR2 LQKENI. The V end lost 0 bases, the J end lost 8 bases, and 10 bases lay between the germline ends. The CDR3: CASSPPVIGGELFF. In nucleotides, the CDR3 is TGTGCCAGCTCACCACCGGTCATCGGGGGGGAGCTGTTTTTT.

This clone was seen only a few times. The chain is built from TRBV10-3 and TRBJ1-5; TRBD1 might be the D (5 bases). Trimming took 4 bases from V and 5 from J, leaving 12 bases between them. This CDR3 is 14 amino acids long. Germline CDR1 is ENHRY and CDR2 is SYGVKD. The CDR3 is CAISGQGGDQPQHF. The CDR3 DNA is TGTGCCATCAGTGGGCAGGGAGGGGATCAGCCCCAGCATTTT.

The chain couples TRBV30 to TRBJ2-7, with TRBD1 matching over 7 bases. The germline CDR1 and CDR2 sequences are GTSNPN and SVGIG (reference sequence). The V gene end was trimmed by 4 bases and the J gene end by 7 bases; junction bases not matched to a gene: 10. The CDR3 runs to 13 residues. Written as DNA, the CDR3 is TGTGCCTGGAACCTTGGACAGGTGGGTGAGCAGTACTTC. This gives the protein CAWNLGQVGEQYF.

This chain connects TRBV5-1 to TRBJ2-2; 11 nucleotides line up with TRBD1. The length of the CDR3 is 15 residues. The J segment lost 6 bases and the V segment lost 6 bases, leaving 7 bases of the junction unmatched. Germline V gene sequence: CDR1 SGHRS, CDR2 YFSETQ. The CDR3 nucleotides read TGCGCCAGCACAAAACCGGGACAGGGGGCCGGGGAGCTGTTTTTT. Translating gives CASTKPGQGAGELFF.

The genes are TRBV19 and TRBJ1-4, with no clear D. V gave up 5 bases and J gave up 8 bases, with 15 bases separating them. The CDR3 extends over 14 amino acids. Germline V gene lookup returns CDR1 LNHDA and CDR2 SQIVND (reference sequence). DNA of the CDR3: TGTGCCAGTAGTTACCCGGAGAAGCGGGAAAAACTGTTTTTT. Amino acids: CASSYPEKREKLFF.

The chain combines TRBV6-2 or TRBV6-3 with TRBJ2-1; 8 nucleotides align to TRBD1. This CDR3 comprises 15 residues. Trimming took 5 bases from V and 4 from J; bases not matched to a gene: 7. From germline, CDR1 is MNHEY and CDR2 SVGEGT. The CDR3 DNA reads TGTGCCAGCAGTCACCGGGACAGGTCGTACAATGAGCAGTTCTTC. This translates into CASSHRDRSYNEQFF.

This clone showed up just once. V usage is TRBV13 and J usage is TRBJ2-5; D may be TRBD1 or TRBD2 (5 bases each). The germline V gene has CDR1 PRHDT and CDR2 FYEKMQ (reference sequence). Trimming stripped 5 bases from V and 4 bases from J, with 14 bases between. The CDR3 has 14 residues. The CDR3: CASSQTAARETQYF. CDR3 DNA: TGTGCCAGCAGCCAGACAGCGGCCCGAGAGACCCAGTACTTC. Drawing the rest from reference TRBV13 and TRBJ2-5, the complete variable domain is AAGVIQSPRHLIKEKRETATLKCYPIPRHDTVYWYQQGPGQDPQFLISFYEKMQSDKGSIPDRFSAQQFSDYHSELNMSSLELGDSALYFCASSQTAARETQYFGPGTRLLVL.